Below are 18 T cell receptor beta chains sequenced from a single sample in a study of OX40 agonist ivuxolimab in advanced cancers. The repertoire was sequenced with immunoSEQ multiplex PCR; TCRdb's copy has only in-frame clones and lacks some. The sample yields 75,000 to 95,000 clones, around 90% seen once. The sequencing here drew on CD4+ or CD8+ T cells sorted from blood, taken in a trial of the OX40 agonist ivuxolimab. These receptors all come from an adult with an advanced solid tumor such as melanoma, head and neck, liver or kidney cancer.

The chain is built from TRBV6-5 and TRBJ1-5; perhaps TRBD1 as D (5 bases). Germline assignment: CDR1 MNHEY and CDR2 SVGAGI. V was pared by 1 base and J by 7 bases, with 8 bases between. CDR3 length: 13 amino acids. The CDR3 coding sequence is TGTGCCAGCAGTTACTGGCAGGGACAGCCCCAGCATTTT. This translates into CASSYWQGQPQHF.

The chain employs TRBV6-1 and TRBJ1-3; the D is unclear. Germline V CDR1 and CDR2: MNHNS, SASEGT. V dropped 6 bases and J dropped 0 bases, with 9 bases sitting between them. This CDR3 comprises 14 residues. DNA of the CDR3: TGTGCCAGCAGGAAGGTGGACTCTGGAAACACCATATATTTT. It encodes CASRKVDSGNTIYF.

This clone showed up just a few times. This chain uses TRBV20-1 with TRBJ1-1, with D uncertain. V was pared by 6 bases and J by 9 bases, with 8 bases between. CDR1 and CDR2 from the germline V gene are DFQATT and SNEGSKA (reference sequence). CDR3 length equals 9 residues. For the CDR3, the DNA is TGCAGTGCCGGAATCAAAGCTTTCTTT. It translates to CSAGIKAFF.

The rearrangement joins TRBV7-8 to TRBJ2-7; tentative D call: TRBD1 (6 bases). Trimming cost V 1 base and J 2 bases, with 9 bases left between them. The CDR3 is made up of 14 amino acids. Germline V gene lookup returns CDR1 SGHVS and CDR2 FQNEAQ. CDR3 protein: CASSLEGQTYEQYF. The CDR3 DNA follows: TGTGCCAGCAGCTTAGAGGGACAAACCTACGAGCAGTACTTC. Combining the CDR3 with reference TRBV7-8 and TRBJ2-7 gives the whole variable domain GAGVSQSPRYKVAKRGQDVALRCDPISGHVSLFWYQQALGQGPEFLTYFQNEAQLDKSGLPSDRFFAERPEGSVSTLKIQRTQQEDSAVYLCASSLEGQTYEQYFGPGTRLTVT.

This rearrangement joins TRBV2 to TRBJ2-7; TRBD1 agrees at 8 bases. The V gene's germline CDR1 is SNHLY and CDR2 FYNNEI. This CDR3 contains 14 residues. V gave up 5 bases and J gave up 6 bases; unmatched junction bases: 9. CDR3: CASSIQGQGLEQYF. The CDR3 nucleotides are TGTGCCAGCAGTATTCAAGGACAGGGCCTCGAGCAGTACTTC.

The genes are TRBV29-1 and TRBJ2-7, with D tentatively TRBD1 (7 bases). Deletions cut 3 bases from V and 7 bases from J, with 13 bases between. This CDR3 contains 12 residues. The V gene's germline CDR1 is SQVTM and CDR2 ANQGSEA. This chain's CDR3 is CSVEEGAGEQYF. For the CDR3, the DNA is TGCAGCGTTGAGGAGGGGGCGGGGGAGCAGTACTTC.

The V gene is TRBV29-1, the J gene TRBJ2-7, with 7 bases fitting TRBD1. CDR3 length equals 13 residues. Germline values: CDR1 SQVTM, CDR2 ANQGSEA. The J segment lost 6 bases and the V segment lost 6 bases, leaving 11 bases of the junction unmatched. CDR3 residues: CSVHRGASGEQYF. CDR3 in DNA: TGCAGCGTACACAGGGGAGCTTCAGGCGAGCAGTACTTC.

The rearrangement uses TRBV6-5 and TRBJ1-2, with D possibly matching TRBD1 (5 bases). CDR1 is MNHEY and CDR2 is SVGAGI in the germline V gene. V lost 5 bases and J lost 4, with 8 bases in between. The CDR3 runs to 12 residues. Written as DNA, the CDR3 is TGTGCCAGCAGTAGGGGTTTCTATGGCTACACCTTC. The encoded protein is CASSRGFYGYTF.

This clone has just a few counts. This chain joins TRBV19 and TRBJ2-7, with D possibly matching TRBD2 (5 bases). Germline V gene lookup returns CDR1 LNHDA and CDR2 SQIVND (reference sequence). The CDR3 is 14 amino acids. V was shortened by 3 bases and J by 1 base, with 10 bases between the two germline ends. The CDR3 region has the DNA TGTGCCAGTAGTATCTCGACTACTTCCTACGAGCAGTACTTC. Translating gives CASSISTTSYEQYF.

The chain joins TRBV11-2 to TRBJ2-1; D is uncertain. This CDR3 has 14 amino acids. Germline CDR1 is SGHAT and CDR2 is FQNNGV. V lost 0 bases and J lost 5, with 8 bases in between. CDR3 bases: TGTGCCAGCAGCTTAGATGCTGCTGACAATGAGCAGTTCTTC. Translated: CASSLDAADNEQFF. The full variable domain, rest sourced from reference TRBV11-2 and TRBJ2-1, is EAGVAQSPRYKIIEKRQSVAFWCNPISGHATLYWYQQILGQGPKLLIQFQNNGVVDDSQLPKDRFSAERLKGVDSTLKIQPAKLEDSAVYLCASSLDAADNEQFFGPGTRLTVL.

This clone appeared a few times. The V call is TRBV11-3, the J call TRBJ1-2; 8 nucleotides match TRBD1. This CDR3 has 16 residues. Looked up from germline, CDR1 is SGHNT and CDR2 is YENEEA. With V trimmed by 0 bases and J by 4 bases, 7 bases remained unmatched. The DNA of the CDR3 is TGTGCCAGCAGCTTAGACTCCTCAACAGGGGGCTATGGCTACACCTTC. Encoded protein: CASSLDSSTGGYGYTF.

This rearrangement joins TRBV5-1 to TRBJ1-1; 9 nucleotides align to TRBD1. In germline, CDR1 is SGHRS, CDR2 YFSETQ. This CDR3 comprises 14 residues. With V trimmed by 4 bases and J by 5 bases, 6 bases remained unmatched. The CDR3 here is CASSGRTGATEAFF. The CDR3 region has the DNA TGCGCCAGCAGCGGAAGGACAGGGGCGACTGAAGCTTTCTTT.

This chain links TRBV18 with TRBJ1-2; D unclear. This CDR3 region has 13 residues. Germline lookup yields CDR1 KGHSH and CDR2 LQKENI. The V and J ends lost 6 bases and 4 bases respectively, with 12 bases between them. The CDR3 coding sequence is TGTGCCAGCTCCCCCGACGGATCCTATGGCTACACCTTC. Its translation: CASSPDGSYGYTF.

J is TRBJ2-7 and V is TRBV10-3, with D perhaps matching TRBD2 (5 bases). V dropped 8 bases and J dropped 0 bases, with 11 bases sitting between them. Germline loops: CDR1 ENHRY, CDR2 SYGVKD. CDR3 length: 13 residues. DNA of the CDR3: TGTGCCATCCTCAGGACTTCCTCCTACGAGCAGTACTTC. Encoded protein: CAILRTSSYEQYF.

V gene TRBV19 combines with J gene TRBJ2-7; 9 positions agree with TRBD1. Germline lookup yields CDR1 LNHDA and CDR2 SQIVND (reference sequence). With V trimmed by 4 bases and J by 5 bases, 6 bases remained unmatched. The CDR3 sequence is 14 residues long. The CDR3 loop reads CASSRGDRVHEQYF. As DNA, the CDR3 is TGTGCCAGTAGTAGAGGGGACAGGGTCCACGAGCAGTACTTC.

The chain recombines TRBV9 with TRBJ2-2; TRBD1 might be the D (5 bases). V lost 4 bases and J lost 6, with 7 bases in between. The CDR3 is 12 residues long. CDR1 is SGDLS, CDR2 YYNGEE, per germline. The CDR3 coding sequence is TGTGCCAGCAGCCAAGGGGCCGGGGAGCTGTTTTTT. Translation: CASSQGAGELFF.

The rearrangement links TRBV10-1 to TRBJ2-3; D call uncertain. The CDR3 has 16 amino acids. The V gene lost 3 bases and the J gene lost 1 base, with 14 bases spanning the gap. Germline V CDR1 and CDR2: WNHNN, SYGVQD (reference sequence). CDR3 region: CASSDVSALGTDTQYF. In DNA, the CDR3 is TGCGCCAGCAGTGATGTGAGCGCTTTGGGCACAGATACGCAGTATTTT.

V gene TRBV7-2 combines with J gene TRBJ2-2, with D maybe TRBD1 (5 bases). Trimming shortened V by 7 bases and J by 0 bases, and 9 bases separated the two germline ends. CDR1 and CDR2 from the germline V gene are SGHTA and FQGNSA. The CDR3 sequence is 14 residues long. The chain's CDR3 is CASTSGPNTGELFF. CDR3 bases: TGTGCCAGCACCTCAGGGCCGAACACCGGGGAGCTGTTTTTT.